The 23 T cell receptor beta chains below were found in one sample sequenced in a study of blood T cell repertoires in COVID-19. Produced via immunoSEQ multiplex PCR; TCRdb's table is partial and in-frame only. This table has some 200,000 clones, about nine tenths appearing once. The specimen was peripheral blood. The source of these receptors is an elderly man with acute or convalescent COVID-19.

The chain links TRBV10-3 to TRBJ2-5; D might be TRBD1 (5 bases). This CDR3 contains 13 residues. The germline V gene encodes CDR1 ENHRY and CDR2 SYGVKD. V was shortened by 5 bases and J by 3 bases, with 10 bases between the two germline ends. CDR3 nucleotide sequence: TGTGCCATCAGTCCAGGGTTAAAAGAGACCCAGTACTTC. This encodes CAISPGLKETQYF.

The V and J genes are TRBV7-9 and TRBJ2-7; the match to TRBD1 covers 11 bases. Trimming cost V 5 bases and J 6 bases; bases outside gene matches: 6. This CDR3 has 14 residues. CDR1 is SEHNR, CDR2 FQNEAQ, per germline (reference sequence). As DNA, the CDR3 is TGTGCCAGCAGCAGAGGACAGGGGGCTCTCGAGCAGTACTTC. Its translation is CASSRGQGALEQYF.

This clone was counted a few times. The chain has TRBV5-8 and TRBJ1-2; a weak D match, TRBD1 (5 bases). Trimming cost V 4 bases and J 4 bases, with 14 bases left between them. This CDR3 region has 14 residues. The germline V gene encodes CDR1 SGHTS and CDR2 YDEGEE. The CDR3 sequence: CASSSRQSPYGYTF. The DNA for the CDR3 is TGTGCCAGCAGCAGTAGACAGAGCCCCTATGGCTACACCTTC. Based on the CDR3 plus reference TRBV5-8 and TRBJ1-2, the full variable domain is EAGVTQSPTHLIKTRGQQATLRCSPISGHTSVYWYQQALGLGLQFLLWYDEGEERNRGNFPPRFSGRQFPNYSSELNVNALELEDSALYLCASSSRQSPYGYTFGSGTRLTVV.

The gene calls are TRBV27 and TRBJ1-1, with D perhaps matching TRBD1 (6 bases). Germline-derived CDR1 and CDR2 are MNHEY and SMNVEV (reference sequence). The V and J ends lost 5 bases and 1 base respectively, with 14 bases between them. The length of the CDR3 is 15 residues. The CDR3 DNA sequence: TGTGCCAGCAGTCCAGGGACACACTCGAACACTGAAGCTTTCTTT. Protein sequence: CASSPGTHSNTEAFF.

The CDR3 loop reads CASRRRGDYQETQYF. DNA for the CDR3: TGTGCCAGCAGACGGCGGGGAGACTACCAAGAGACCCAGTACTTC. The J gene is TRBJ2-5, the V gene TRBV3-1 (or the pseudogene TRBV3-2), with a possible D match to TRBD2 (6 bases). The CDR3 extends over 15 amino acids. Germline assignment: CDR1 LGHDT and CDR2 YNNKEL (reference sequence). Trimming left V 6 bases short and J 0 bases short, with 14 bases between.

The chain has TRBV6-5 and TRBJ1-4; weak D call: TRBD1 (5 bases). The CDR3 runs to 13 residues. CDR1 and CDR2 (germline): MNHEY, SVGAGI. Deletions cut 4 bases from V and 8 bases from J, with 11 bases between. CDR3 in amino acids: CASSWAKGEKLFF. The CDR3, as DNA: TGTGCCAGCAGTTGGGCGAAGGGGGAAAAACTGTTTTTT.

The chain employs TRBV6-5 and TRBJ2-7; 7 bases are shared with TRBD2. Per the germline V gene, CDR1 is MNHEY and CDR2 is SVGAGI. The J segment lost 0 bases and the V segment lost 5 bases, leaving 7 bases of the junction unmatched. The CDR3 consists of 15 residues. Written as DNA, the CDR3 is TGTGCCAGCAGTACCGCTAGCGGTAGCTCCTACGAGCAGTACGTC. It yields the protein CASSTASGSSYEQYV.

The chain joins TRBV30 to TRBJ2-4, with TRBD1 identical over 8 bases. V gave up 5 bases and J gave up 9 bases; unmatched junction bases: 6. CDR3 length equals 12 residues. CDR1 GTSNPN and CDR2 SVGIG come from the germline V gene (reference sequence). The CDR3 spells CAWADRVGIQYF. The DNA for the CDR3 is TGTGCCTGGGCGGACAGGGTGGGCATTCAGTACTTC.

This chain joins TRBV7-9 and TRBJ1-2, with 9 bases lining up with TRBD1. V lost 5 bases and J lost 4; bases outside the gene matches: 14. This CDR3 comprises 17 residues. Germline values: CDR1 SEHNR, CDR2 FQNEAQ (reference sequence). The CDR3 is CASSALLGQGPFYGYTF. The CDR3 nucleotides are TGTGCCAGCAGCGCCCTTCTGGGACAGGGCCCTTTCTATGGCTACACCTTC. The complete variable domain, with remaining parts taken from reference TRBV7-9 and TRBJ1-2, reads DTGVSQNPRHKITKRGQNVTFRCDPISEHNRLYWYRQTLGQGPEFLTYFQNEAQLEKSRLLSDRFSAERPKGSFSTLEIQRTEQGDSAMYLCASSALLGQGPFYGYTFGSGTRLTVV.

The rearrangement uses TRBV11-2 and TRBJ1-2; D not resolved. CDR3 length: 14 amino acids. In germline, CDR1 is SGHAT, CDR2 FQNNGV. V was cut by 1 base and J by 6 bases, with 12 bases left in between. The CDR3 reads CASSLGVNPHGYTF. Written as DNA, the CDR3 is TGTGCCAGCAGCTTAGGTGTCAATCCCCATGGCTACACCTTC.

This sequence joins TRBV11-3 and TRBJ1-4; unclear D gene. The CDR3 length is 15 residues. V was clipped by 1 base and J by 7 bases, with 13 bases between them. Looked up from germline, CDR1 is SGHNT and CDR2 is YENEEA. CDR3 nucleotides: TGTGCCAGCAGCTTAGGAGGCTTGGGAGGTGAAAAACTGTTTTTT. It yields the protein CASSLGGLGGEKLFF.

Note on this clone: Other DNA sequences in the sample encode the same CDR3. This CDR3 is CASSPNPGGYTF. The CDR3 nucleotides are TGTGCCAGCTCACCGAACCCGGGGGGCTACACCTTC. The chain links TRBV18 to TRBJ1-2; D unclear. V gave up 3 bases and J gave up 8 bases, with 10 bases separating them. This CDR3 comprises 12 residues. In germline, CDR1 is KGHSH, CDR2 LQKENI.

The chain couples TRBV19 to TRBJ2-3; 8 bases are shared with TRBD2. The CDR3 extends over 15 amino acids. Trimming removed 6 bases from V and 7 bases from J; junction bases left unmatched: 12. Germline V gene lookup returns CDR1 LNHDA and CDR2 SQIVND (reference sequence). The DNA of the CDR3 is TGTGCCAGTAGGAACGCCCCGTCGGGGGGGCATACGCAGTATTTT. Amino acid sequence: CASRNAPSGGHTQYF. The full variable domain, with the rest looked up from reference TRBV19 and TRBJ2-3, is DGGITQSPKYLFRKEGQNVTLSCEQNLNHDAMYWYRQDPGQGLRLIYYSQIVNDFQKGDIAEGYSVSREKKESFPLTVTSAQKNPTAFYLCASRNAPSGGHTQYFGPGTRLTVL.

V usage is TRBV19 and J usage is TRBJ2-7; 7 bases agree with TRBD1. This CDR3 comprises 15 residues. With V trimmed by 4 bases and J by 0 bases, 6 bases remained unmatched. In germline, CDR1 is LNHDA, CDR2 SQIVND (reference sequence). The CDR3: CASSTSGQSSYEQYF. CDR3 nucleotide sequence: TGTGCCAGTAGTACGTCGGGACAGAGCTCCTACGAGCAGTACTTC.

The chain joins TRBV7-2 to TRBJ1-2, with D tentatively TRBD1 (5 bases). Germline loops: CDR1 SGHTA, CDR2 FQGNSA. Trimming pared 7 bases from V and 3 bases from J, leaving 12 bases between. The CDR3 has 13 amino acids. The CDR3 DNA is TGTGCCAGCAAAGGGAGGGGAGACTATGGCTACACCTTC. It yields the protein CASKGRGDYGYTF.

The chain combines TRBV6-8 with TRBJ2-7; the match to TRBD2 covers 12 bases. CDR3 length: 16 residues. With 5 bases clipped from V and 3 bases from J, the junction kept 8 bases outside the gene matches. Germline lookup yields CDR1 MNHGY and CDR2 SAAAGT. The CDR3 region is CASSPRTSGTFYEQYV. In nucleotides, the CDR3 is TGTGCCAGCAGTCCCCGGACTAGCGGGACCTTCTACGAGCAGTACGTC.

The chain couples TRBV6-6 to TRBJ2-3; 11 bases map to TRBD1. CDR1 is MNHNY and CDR2 is SVGAGI in the germline V gene (reference sequence). Trimming at V came to 5 bases and at J to 5 bases, leaving 12 bases not matched to a gene. The CDR3 covers 17 residues. CDR3 protein: CASSPRTGGASRDTQYF. In nucleotides, the CDR3 is TGTGCCAGCAGTCCCCGGACAGGGGGCGCTTCTAGAGATACGCAGTATTTT.

In DNA form, the CDR3 reads TGTGCCAGCAGCCATGCGGGAGGAGATACCAACGAGCAGTACTTC. It encodes CASSHAGGDTNEQYF. The chain recombines TRBV7-8 with TRBJ2-7; TRBD2 matches at 8 bases. This CDR3 is 15 amino acids long. The V gene end was trimmed by 5 bases and the J gene end by 5 bases; junction bases not matched to a gene: 11. Germline V gene sequence: CDR1 SGHVS, CDR2 FQNEAQ.

The chain recombines TRBV6-2 or TRBV6-3 with TRBJ2-7; 10 bases agree with TRBD2. J was trimmed by 3 bases and V by 6 bases; bases with no gene match: 8. From germline, CDR1 is MNHEY and CDR2 SVGEGT. The CDR3 consists of 15 residues. CDR3 DNA sequence: TGTGCCAGCAGCCGTGGACTAGCGGACATCTACGAGCAGTACTTC. Translating gives CASSRGLADIYEQYF.

In this sample, this clone turned up many times. The chain is built from TRBV6-2 or TRBV6-3 and TRBJ1-5; 12 bases are a match to TRBD1. CDR1 and CDR2 (germline): MNHEY, SVGEGT. J gave up 4 bases and V 2 bases, and 9 bases lay outside the gene matches. The CDR3 loop spans 18 amino acids. Here the CDR3 DNA reads TGTGCCAGCAGTTACGGGACAGGGGGCTCTCCTCATAATCAGCCCCAGCATTTT. This encodes CASSYGTGGSPHNQPQHF.

The chain couples TRBV29-1 to TRBJ1-2, with 9 nucleotides matching TRBD1. The V gene's germline CDR1 is SQVTM and CDR2 ANQGSEA. The CDR3 length is 14 residues. Trimming cost V 1 base and J 5 bases; bases outside gene matches: 5. CDR3 region: CSVEGDRERYGYTF. In DNA, the CDR3 is TGCAGCGTTGAAGGGGACAGGGAAAGGTATGGCTACACCTTC.

The rearrangement joins TRBV7-9 to TRBJ2-2; no firm D call. V was trimmed by 7 bases and J by 7 bases, leaving 7 bases between them. This CDR3 is built from 11 residues. Germline V gives CDR1 SEHNR, CDR2 FQNEAQ (reference sequence). CDR3 loop: CASTPYGELFF. CDR3 nucleotides: TGTGCCAGCACCCCCTACGGGGAGCTGTTTTTT.

The sample holds a few counts of this clone. The V and J genes are TRBV30 and TRBJ2-6; 13 bases match TRBD2. CDR3 length: 17 amino acids. Germline CDR1 and CDR2: GTSNPN and SVGIG (reference sequence). Trimming cost V 2 bases and J 1 base; bases outside gene matches: 2. The CDR3 here is CAWSRGLAGSGANVLTF. CDR3 in DNA: TGTGCCTGGAGTAGGGGACTAGCGGGATCTGGGGCCAACGTCCTGACTTTC.